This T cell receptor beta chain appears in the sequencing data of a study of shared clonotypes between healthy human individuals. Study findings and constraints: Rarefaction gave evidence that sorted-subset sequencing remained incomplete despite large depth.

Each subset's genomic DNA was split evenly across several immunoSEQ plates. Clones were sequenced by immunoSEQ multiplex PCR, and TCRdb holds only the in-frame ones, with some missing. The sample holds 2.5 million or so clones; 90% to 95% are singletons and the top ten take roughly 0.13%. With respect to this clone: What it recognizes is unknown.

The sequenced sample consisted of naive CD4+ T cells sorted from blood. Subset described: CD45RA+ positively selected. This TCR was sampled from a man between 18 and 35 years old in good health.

The CDR3 protein is CASSKDRKVAYEQYF. In DNA form, the CDR3 reads TGTGCCAGCAGTAAGGACAGGAAAGTTGCCTACGAGCAGTACTTC. The V and J genes are TRBV25-1 and TRBJ2-7, with 7 bases aligning to TRBD1. This CDR3 is 15 amino acids long. Per the germline V gene, CDR1 is MGHDK and CDR2 is SYGVNS. V shed 5 bases and J 2 bases; nucleotides not matched to a gene: 9.